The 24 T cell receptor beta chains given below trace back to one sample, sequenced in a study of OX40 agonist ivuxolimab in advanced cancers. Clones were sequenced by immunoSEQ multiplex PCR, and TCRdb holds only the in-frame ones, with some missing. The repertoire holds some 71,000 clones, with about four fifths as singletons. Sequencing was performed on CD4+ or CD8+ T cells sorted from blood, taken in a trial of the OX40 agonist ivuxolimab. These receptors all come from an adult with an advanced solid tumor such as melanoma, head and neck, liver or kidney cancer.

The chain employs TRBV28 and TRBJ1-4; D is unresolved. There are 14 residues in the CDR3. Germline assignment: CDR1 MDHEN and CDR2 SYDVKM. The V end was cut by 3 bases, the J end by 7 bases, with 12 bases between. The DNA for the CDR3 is TGTGCCAGCAGTTTGCCAGGAGGATCTGAAAAACTGTTTTTT. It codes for CASSLPGGSEKLFF.

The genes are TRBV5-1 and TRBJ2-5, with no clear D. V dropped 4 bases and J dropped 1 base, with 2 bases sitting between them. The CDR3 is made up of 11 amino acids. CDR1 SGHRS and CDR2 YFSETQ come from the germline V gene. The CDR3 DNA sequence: TGCGCCAGCAGCGTCCAAGAGACCCAGTACTTC. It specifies CASSVQETQYF.

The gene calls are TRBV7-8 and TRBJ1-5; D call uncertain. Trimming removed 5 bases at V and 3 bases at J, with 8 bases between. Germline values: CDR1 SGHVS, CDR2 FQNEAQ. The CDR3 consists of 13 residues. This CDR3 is CASSKGSNQPQHF. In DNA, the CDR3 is TGTGCCAGCAGCAAGGGATCCAATCAGCCCCAGCATTTT.

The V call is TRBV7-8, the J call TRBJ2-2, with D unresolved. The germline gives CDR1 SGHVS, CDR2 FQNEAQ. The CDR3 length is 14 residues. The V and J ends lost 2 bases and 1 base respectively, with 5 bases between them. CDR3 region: CASSLQMNTGELFF. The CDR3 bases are TGTGCCAGCAGCTTACAGATGAACACCGGGGAGCTGTTTTTT.

The DNA for the CDR3 is TGTGCCAGCAGCCAATCACCGGGCAGGACTAACTATGGCTACACCTTC. The encoded protein is CASSQSPGRTNYGYTF. The gene calls are TRBV27 and TRBJ1-2; D not certain. Trimming cost V 6 bases and J 0 bases, with 17 bases left between them. The V gene's germline CDR1 is MNHEY and CDR2 SMNVEV (reference sequence). The CDR3 is 16 amino acids.

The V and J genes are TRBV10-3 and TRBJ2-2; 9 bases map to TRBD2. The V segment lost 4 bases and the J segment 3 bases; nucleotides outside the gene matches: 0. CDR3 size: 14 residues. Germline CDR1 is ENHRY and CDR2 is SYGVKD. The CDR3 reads CAISVAGDTGELFF. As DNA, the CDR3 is TGTGCCATCAGTGTAGCGGGAGACACCGGGGAGCTGTTTTTT.

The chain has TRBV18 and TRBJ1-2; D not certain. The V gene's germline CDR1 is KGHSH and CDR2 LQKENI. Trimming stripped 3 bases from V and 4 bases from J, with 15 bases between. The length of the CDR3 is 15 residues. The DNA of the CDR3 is TGTGCCAGCTCACCTTACCCGGCCTCGATCTATGGCTACACCTTC. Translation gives CASSPYPASIYGYTF.

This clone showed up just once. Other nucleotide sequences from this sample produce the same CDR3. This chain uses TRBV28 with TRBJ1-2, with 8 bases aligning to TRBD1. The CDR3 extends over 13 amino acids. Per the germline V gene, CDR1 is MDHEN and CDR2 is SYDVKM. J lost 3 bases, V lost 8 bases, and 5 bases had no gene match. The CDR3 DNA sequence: TGTGCCAGCTTGGACAGGGCTGACTATGGCTACACCTTC. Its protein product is CASLDRADYGYTF.

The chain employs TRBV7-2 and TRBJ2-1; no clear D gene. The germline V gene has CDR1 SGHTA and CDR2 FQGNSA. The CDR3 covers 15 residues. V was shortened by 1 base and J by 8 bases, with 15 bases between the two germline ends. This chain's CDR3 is CASSLGIGQNYEQFF. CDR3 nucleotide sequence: TGTGCCAGCAGCTTAGGCATAGGTCAAAACTATGAGCAGTTCTTC.

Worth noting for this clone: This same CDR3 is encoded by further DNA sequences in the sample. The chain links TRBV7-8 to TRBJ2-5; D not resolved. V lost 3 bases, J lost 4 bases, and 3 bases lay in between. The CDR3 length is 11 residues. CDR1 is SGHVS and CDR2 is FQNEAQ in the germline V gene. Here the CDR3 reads CASSFGETQYF. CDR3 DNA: TGTGCCAGCAGCTTTGGAGAGACCCAGTACTTC.

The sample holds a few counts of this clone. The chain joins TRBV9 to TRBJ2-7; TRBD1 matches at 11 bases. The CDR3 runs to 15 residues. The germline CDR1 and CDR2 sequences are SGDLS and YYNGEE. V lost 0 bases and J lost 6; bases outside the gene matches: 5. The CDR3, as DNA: TGTGCCAGCAGCGTAGGTGGACAGGGGGCAGGCGAGCAGTACTTC. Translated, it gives CASSVGGQGAGEQYF.

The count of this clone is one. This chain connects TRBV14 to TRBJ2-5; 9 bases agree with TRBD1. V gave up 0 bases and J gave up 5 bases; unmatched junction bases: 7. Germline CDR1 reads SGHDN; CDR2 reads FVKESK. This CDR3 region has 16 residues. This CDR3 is CASSQESNRGRETQYF. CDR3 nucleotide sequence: TGTGCCAGCAGCCAAGAATCGAACAGGGGGCGGGAGACCCAGTACTTC.

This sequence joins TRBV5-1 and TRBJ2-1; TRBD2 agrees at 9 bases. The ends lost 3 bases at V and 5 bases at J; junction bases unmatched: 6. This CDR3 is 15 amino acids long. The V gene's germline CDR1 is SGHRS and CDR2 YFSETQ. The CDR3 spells CASSSRLADHNEQFF. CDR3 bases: TGCGCCAGCAGCTCGAGACTAGCGGACCACAATGAGCAGTTCTTC.

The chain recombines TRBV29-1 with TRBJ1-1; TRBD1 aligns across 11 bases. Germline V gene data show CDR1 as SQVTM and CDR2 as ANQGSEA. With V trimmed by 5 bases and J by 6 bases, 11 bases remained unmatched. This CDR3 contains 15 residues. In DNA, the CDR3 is TGCAGCGTTTACCCGGGGACAGGGGGAGATTCTGAAGCTTTCTTT. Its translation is CSVYPGTGGDSEAFF.

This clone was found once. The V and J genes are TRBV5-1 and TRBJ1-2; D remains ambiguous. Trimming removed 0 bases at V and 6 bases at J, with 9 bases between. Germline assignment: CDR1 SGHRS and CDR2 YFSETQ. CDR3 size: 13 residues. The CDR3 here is CASSLGGDDGYTF. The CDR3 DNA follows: TGCGCCAGCAGCTTGGGGGGAGATGATGGCTACACCTTC. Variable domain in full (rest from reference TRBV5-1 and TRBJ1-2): KAGVTQTPRYLIKTRGQQVTLSCSPISGHRSVSWYQQTPGQGLQFLFEYFSETQRNKGNFPGRFSGRQFSNSRSEMNVSTLELGDSALYLCASSLGGDDGYTFGSGTRLTVV.

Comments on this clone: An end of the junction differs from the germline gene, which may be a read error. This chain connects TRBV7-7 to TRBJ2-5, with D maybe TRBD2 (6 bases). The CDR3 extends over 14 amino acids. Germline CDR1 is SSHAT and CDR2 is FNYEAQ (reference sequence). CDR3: CASSLAGKIETQYF. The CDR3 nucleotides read TGTGCTAGCAGCTTGGCGGGGAAGATAGAGACCCAGTACTTC.

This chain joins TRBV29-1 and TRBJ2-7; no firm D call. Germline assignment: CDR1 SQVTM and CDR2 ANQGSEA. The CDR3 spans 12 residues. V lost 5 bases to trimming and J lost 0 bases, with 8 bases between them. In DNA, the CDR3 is TGCAGCGTTAGGGTAGCCTCCTACGAGCAGTACTTC. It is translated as CSVRVASYEQYF.

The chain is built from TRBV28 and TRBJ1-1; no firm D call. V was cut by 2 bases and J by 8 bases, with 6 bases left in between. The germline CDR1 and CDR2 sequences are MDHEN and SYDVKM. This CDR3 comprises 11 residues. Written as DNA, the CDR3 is TGTGCCAGCAGTTTAAGACAAGAAGCTTTCTTT. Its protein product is CASSLRQEAFF.

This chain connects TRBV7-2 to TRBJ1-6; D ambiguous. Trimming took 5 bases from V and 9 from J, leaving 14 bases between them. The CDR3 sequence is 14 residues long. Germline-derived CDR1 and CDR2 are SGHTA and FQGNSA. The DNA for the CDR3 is TGTGCCAGCAGCCCCAGGACGGAGAGTTCACCCCTCCACTTT. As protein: CASSPRTESSPLHF. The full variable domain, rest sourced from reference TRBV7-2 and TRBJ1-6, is GAGVSQSPSNKVTEKGKDVELRCDPISGHTALYWYRQSLGQGLEFLIYFQGNSAPDKSGLPSDRFSAERTGGSVSTLTIQRTQQEDSAVYLCASSPRTESSPLHFGNGTRLTVT.

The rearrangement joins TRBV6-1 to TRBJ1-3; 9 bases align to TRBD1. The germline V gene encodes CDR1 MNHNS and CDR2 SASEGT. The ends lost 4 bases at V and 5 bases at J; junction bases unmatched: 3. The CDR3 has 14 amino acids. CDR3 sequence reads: CASSADRGRNTIYF. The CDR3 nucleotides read TGTGCCAGCAGTGCGGACAGGGGAAGAAACACCATATATTTT.

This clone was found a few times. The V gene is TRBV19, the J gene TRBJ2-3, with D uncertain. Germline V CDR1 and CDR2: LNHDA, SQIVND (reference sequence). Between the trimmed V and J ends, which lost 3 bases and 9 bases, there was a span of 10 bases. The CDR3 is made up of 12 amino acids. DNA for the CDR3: TGTGCCAGTAGTATGAGTGCCCCAACGCAGTATTTT. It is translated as CASSMSAPTQYF. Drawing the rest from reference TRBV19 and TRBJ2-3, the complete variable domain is DGGITQSPKYLFRKEGQNVTLSCEQNLNHDAMYWYRQDPGQGLRLIYYSQIVNDFQKGDIAEGYSVSREKKESFPLTVTSAQKNPTAFYLCASSMSAPTQYFGPGTRLTVL.

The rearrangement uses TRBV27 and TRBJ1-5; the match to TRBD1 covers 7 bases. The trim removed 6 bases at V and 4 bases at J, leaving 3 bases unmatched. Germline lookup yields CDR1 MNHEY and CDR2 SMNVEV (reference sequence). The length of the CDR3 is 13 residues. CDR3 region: CASRRQGNQPQHF. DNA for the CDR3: TGTGCCAGCAGAAGACAGGGTAATCAGCCCCAGCATTTT.

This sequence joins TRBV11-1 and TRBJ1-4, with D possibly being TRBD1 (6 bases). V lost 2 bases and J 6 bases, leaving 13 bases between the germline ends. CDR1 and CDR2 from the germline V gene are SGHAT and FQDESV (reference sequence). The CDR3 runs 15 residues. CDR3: CASSLSTGADEKLFF. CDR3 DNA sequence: TGTGCCAGCAGCTTATCGACAGGTGCGGATGAAAAACTGTTTTTT.

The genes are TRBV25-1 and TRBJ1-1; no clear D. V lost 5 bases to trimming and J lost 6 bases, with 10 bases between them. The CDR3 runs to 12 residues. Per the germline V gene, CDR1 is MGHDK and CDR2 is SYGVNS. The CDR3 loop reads CASSPGRPEAFF. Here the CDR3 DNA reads TGTGCCAGCAGTCCTGGGCGGCCTGAAGCTTTCTTT.